The 5 T cell receptor beta chains below all came from one sample that was sequenced in a study of OX40 agonist ivuxolimab in advanced cancers. The repertoire was sequenced with immunoSEQ multiplex PCR; TCRdb's copy has only in-frame clones and lacks some. The repertoire holds 80,000 to 95,000 clones, less than 95% seen once, with approximately 9.3% in the top ten. The specimen comprised CD4+ or CD8+ T cells sorted from blood, sampled in a trial of the OX40 agonist ivuxolimab. Receptors originate from an adult with an advanced solid tumor such as melanoma, head and neck, liver or kidney cancer.

This clone was seen only once. The chain is built from TRBV28 and TRBJ2-1, with TRBD2 matching 8 bases. CDR1 MDHEN and CDR2 SYDVKM come from the germline V gene. V shed 5 bases and J 5 bases; nucleotides not matched to a gene: 8. The CDR3 runs 15 residues. The CDR3 spells CASSPWFSGDNEQFF. DNA for the CDR3: TGTGCCAGCAGTCCCTGGTTTAGCGGGGACAATGAGCAGTTCTTC.

The J gene is TRBJ2-3, the V gene TRBV9, with TRBD2 identical over 12 bases. The CDR3 is made up of 17 amino acids. Germline V gives CDR1 SGDLS, CDR2 YYNGEE. The junction had 7 bases not matched to a gene; V was cut back by 2 bases and J by 3 bases. The CDR3 nucleotides read TGTGCCAGCAGCGTGACGCCACTAGCGGGAGGAACAGATACGCAGTATTTT. This encodes CASSVTPLAGGTDTQYF. The whole variable domain, filled in from reference TRBV9 and TRBJ2-3, reads DSGVTQTPKHLITATGQRVTLRCSPRSGDLSVYWYQQSLDQGLQFLIQYYNGEERAKGNILERFSAQQFPDLHSELNLSSLELGDSALYFCASSVTPLAGGTDTQYFGPGTRLTVL.

The genes are TRBV19 and TRBJ1-5; weak D call: TRBD1 (5 bases). This CDR3 spans 15 amino acids. V dropped 3 bases and J dropped 0 bases, with 9 bases sitting between them. From germline, CDR1 is LNHDA and CDR2 SQIVND (reference sequence). The CDR3 reads CASSMTDYSNQPQHF. The CDR3 DNA reads as TGTGCCAGTAGTATGACAGATTATAGCAATCAGCCCCAGCATTTT.

This clone was seen once. The V and J genes are TRBV4-1 and TRBJ2-3, with TRBD2 as a possible D gene (6 bases). Germline V gene sequence: CDR1 MGHRA, CDR2 YSYEKL. The CDR3 runs 18 residues. Trimming removed 4 bases from V and 4 bases from J, with 24 bases in between. The CDR3 nucleotides read TGCGCCAGCAGCCGCGGGATGTTGACGACTCCGGGAGCAGATACGCAGTATTTT. Encoded protein: CASSRGMLTTPGADTQYF.

The J gene is TRBJ2-1, the V gene TRBV19, with D possibly matching TRBD1 (5 bases). The CDR3 is 16 residues long. Between the trimmed V and J ends, which lost 5 bases and 9 bases, there was a span of 23 bases. The germline gives CDR1 LNHDA, CDR2 SQIVND (reference sequence). CDR3 coding DNA: TGTGCCAGTAGTTCATTCAGGGTTCAGGCCAACACTGAGCAGTTCTTC. Amino acid sequence: CASSSFRVQANTEQFF.